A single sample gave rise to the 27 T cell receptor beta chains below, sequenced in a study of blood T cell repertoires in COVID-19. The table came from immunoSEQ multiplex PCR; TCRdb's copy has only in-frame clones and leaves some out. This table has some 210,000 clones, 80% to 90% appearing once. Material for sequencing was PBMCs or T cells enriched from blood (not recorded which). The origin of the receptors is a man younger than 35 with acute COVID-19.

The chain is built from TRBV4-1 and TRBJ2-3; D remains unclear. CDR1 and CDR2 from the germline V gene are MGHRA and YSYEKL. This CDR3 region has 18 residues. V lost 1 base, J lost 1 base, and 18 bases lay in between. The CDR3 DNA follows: TGCGCCAGCAGCCAAGGATCTGTCTACAGACGACGCACAGATACGCAGTATTTT. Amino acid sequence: CASSQGSVYRRRTDTQYF.

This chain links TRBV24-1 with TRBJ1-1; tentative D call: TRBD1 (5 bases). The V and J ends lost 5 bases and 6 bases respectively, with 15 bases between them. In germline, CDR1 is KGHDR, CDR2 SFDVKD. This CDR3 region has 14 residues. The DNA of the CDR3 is TGTGCCACCAGTGGCCGGGGGATCCATTCTGAAGCTTTCTTT. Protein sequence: CATSGRGIHSEAFF.

The chain's CDR3 is CASRLGGAIGETQYF. In DNA form, the CDR3 reads TGTGCCAGCAGATTAGGGGGGGCGATCGGAGAGACCCAGTACTTC. The chain links TRBV27 to TRBJ2-5, with D perhaps TRBD2 (7 bases). The germline V gene encodes CDR1 MNHEY and CDR2 SMNVEV (reference sequence). CDR3 length: 15 amino acids. V was pared by 6 bases and J by 4 bases, with 18 bases between.

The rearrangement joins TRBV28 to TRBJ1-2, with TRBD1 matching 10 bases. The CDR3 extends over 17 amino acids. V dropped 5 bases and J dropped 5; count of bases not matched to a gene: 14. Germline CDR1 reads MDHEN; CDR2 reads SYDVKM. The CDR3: CASSEVLRDRGQYGYTF. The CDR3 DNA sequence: TGTGCCAGCAGTGAAGTATTAAGAGACAGGGGGCAATATGGCTACACCTTC.

CDR3 coding DNA: TGTGCCAGCAGTGGACAGGGGGCGGTCATCACTGAAGCTTTCTTT. This translates into CASSGQGAVITEAFF. V gene TRBV28 combines with J gene TRBJ1-1, with 11 positions matching TRBD1. Germline V gives CDR1 MDHEN, CDR2 SYDVKM. The CDR3 spans 15 residues. Trimming took 5 bases from V and 4 from J; bases not matched to a gene: 6.

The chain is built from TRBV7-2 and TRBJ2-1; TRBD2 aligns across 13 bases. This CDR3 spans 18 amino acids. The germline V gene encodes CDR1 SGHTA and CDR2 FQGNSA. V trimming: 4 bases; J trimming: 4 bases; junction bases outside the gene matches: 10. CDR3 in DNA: TGTGCCAGCAGCTCCCGTGGACTAGCGGGAGTATCGTACAATGAGCAGTTCTTC. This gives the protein CASSSRGLAGVSYNEQFF.

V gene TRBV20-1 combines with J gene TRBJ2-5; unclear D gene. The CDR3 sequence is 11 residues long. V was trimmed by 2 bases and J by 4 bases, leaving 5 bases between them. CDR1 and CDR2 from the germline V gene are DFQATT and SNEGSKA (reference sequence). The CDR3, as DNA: TGCAGTGCTAGACCCGGAGAGACCCAGTACTTC. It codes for CSARPGETQYF.

The CDR3 is CASSLLNILRGTGELFF. CDR3 coding DNA: TGTGCCAGCAGCCTACTTAATATCCTCCGGGGCACCGGGGAGCTGTTTTTT. The V call is TRBV5-5, the J call TRBJ2-2; possible D gene TRBD2, 5 bases. CDR1 is SGHKS and CDR2 is YYEKEE in the germline V gene (reference sequence). The CDR3 has 17 residues. Trimming pared 4 bases from V and 4 bases from J, leaving 20 bases between.

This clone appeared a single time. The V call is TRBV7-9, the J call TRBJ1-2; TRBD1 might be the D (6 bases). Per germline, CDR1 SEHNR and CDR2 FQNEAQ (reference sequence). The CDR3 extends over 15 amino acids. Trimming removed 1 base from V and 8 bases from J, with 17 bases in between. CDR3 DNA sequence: TGTGCCAGCAGCTTAGGGACGGACAGTTTGAAGGGCTACACCTTC. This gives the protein CASSLGTDSLKGYTF.

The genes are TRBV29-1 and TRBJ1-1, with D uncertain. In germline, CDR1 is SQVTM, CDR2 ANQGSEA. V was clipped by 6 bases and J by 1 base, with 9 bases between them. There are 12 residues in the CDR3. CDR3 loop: CSVPTRNTEAFF. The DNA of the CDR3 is TGCAGCGTCCCGACACGGAACACTGAAGCTTTCTTT.

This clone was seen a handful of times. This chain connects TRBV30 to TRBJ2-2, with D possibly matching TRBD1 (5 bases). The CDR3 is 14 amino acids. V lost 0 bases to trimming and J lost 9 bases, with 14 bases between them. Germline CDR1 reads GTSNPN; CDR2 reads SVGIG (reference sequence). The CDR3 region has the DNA TGTGCCTGGAGTGTAGTAATAGGGGCCCGGGAGCTGTTTTTT. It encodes CAWSVVIGARELFF.

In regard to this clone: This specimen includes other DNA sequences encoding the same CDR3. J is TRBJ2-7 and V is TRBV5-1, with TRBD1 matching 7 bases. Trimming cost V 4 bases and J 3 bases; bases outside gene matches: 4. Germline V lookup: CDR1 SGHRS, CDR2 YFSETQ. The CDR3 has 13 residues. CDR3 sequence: CASSPDRVYEQYF. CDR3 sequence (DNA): TGCGCCAGCAGCCCCGACAGGGTCTACGAGCAGTACTTC.

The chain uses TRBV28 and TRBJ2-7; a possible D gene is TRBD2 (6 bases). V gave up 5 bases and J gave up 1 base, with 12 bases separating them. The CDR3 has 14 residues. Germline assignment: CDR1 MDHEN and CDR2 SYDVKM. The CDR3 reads CASSPRGSSYEQYF. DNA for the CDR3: TGTGCCAGCAGTCCCCGGGGGTCGTCCTACGAGCAGTACTTC.

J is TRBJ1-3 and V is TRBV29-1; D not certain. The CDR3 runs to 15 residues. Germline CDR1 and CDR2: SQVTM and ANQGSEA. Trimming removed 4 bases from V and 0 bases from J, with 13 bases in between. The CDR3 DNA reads TGCAGCGTTGTAGATCCGGGGAGCTCTGGAAACACCATATATTTT. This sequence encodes CSVVDPGSSGNTIYF.

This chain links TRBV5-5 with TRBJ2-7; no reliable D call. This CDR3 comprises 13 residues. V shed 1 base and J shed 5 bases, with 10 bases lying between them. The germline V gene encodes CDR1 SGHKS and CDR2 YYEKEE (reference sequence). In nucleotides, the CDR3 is TGTGCCAGCAGCTTGTTAGAGGCCCACGAGCAGTACTTC. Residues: CASSLLEAHEQYF.

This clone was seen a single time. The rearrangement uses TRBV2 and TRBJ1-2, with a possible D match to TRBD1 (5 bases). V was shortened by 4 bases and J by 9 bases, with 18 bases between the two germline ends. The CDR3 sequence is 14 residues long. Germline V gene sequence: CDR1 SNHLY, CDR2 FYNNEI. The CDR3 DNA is TGTGCCAGCAGTGCATCTACAGGAGGAGGGAGCTACACCTTC. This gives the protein CASSASTGGGSYTF.

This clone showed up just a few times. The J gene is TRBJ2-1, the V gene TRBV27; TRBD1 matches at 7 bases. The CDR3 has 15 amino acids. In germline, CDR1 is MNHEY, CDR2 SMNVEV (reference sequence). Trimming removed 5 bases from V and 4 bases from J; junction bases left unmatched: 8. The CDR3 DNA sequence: TGTGCCAGCAGTGTCATCCGGGACAGTTACAATGAGCAGTTCTTC. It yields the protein CASSVIRDSYNEQFF.

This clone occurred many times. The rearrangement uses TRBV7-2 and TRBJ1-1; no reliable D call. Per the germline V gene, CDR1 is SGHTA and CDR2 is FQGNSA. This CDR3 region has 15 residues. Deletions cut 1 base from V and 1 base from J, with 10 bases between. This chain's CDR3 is CASSLVRVGNTEAFF. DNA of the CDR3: TGTGCCAGCAGCTTAGTACGGGTGGGGAACACTGAAGCTTTCTTT.

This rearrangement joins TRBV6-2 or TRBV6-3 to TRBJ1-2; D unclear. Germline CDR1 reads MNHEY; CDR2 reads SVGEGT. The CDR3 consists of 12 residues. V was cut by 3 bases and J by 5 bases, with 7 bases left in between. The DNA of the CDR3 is TGTGCCAGCAGTTATGAGGCTTATGGCTACACCTTC. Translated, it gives CASSYEAYGYTF.

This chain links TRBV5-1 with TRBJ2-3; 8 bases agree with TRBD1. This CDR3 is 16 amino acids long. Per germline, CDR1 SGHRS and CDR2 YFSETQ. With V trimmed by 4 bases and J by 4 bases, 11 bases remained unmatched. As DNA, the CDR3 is TGCGCCAGCAGCCTCCCGGGACAGGTGGCAGCAGATACGCAGTATTTT. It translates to CASSLPGQVAADTQYF.

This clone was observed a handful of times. CDR3 sequence reads: CASSIEGLSTYNEQFF. The CDR3 nucleotides read TGTGCCAGTAGTATAGAGGGACTGTCCACCTACAATGAGCAGTTCTTC. The rearrangement joins TRBV19 to TRBJ2-1; D is perhaps TRBD2 (6 bases). CDR1 and CDR2 from the germline V gene are LNHDA and SQIVND (reference sequence). The V end lost 0 bases, the J end lost 2 bases, and 11 bases lay between the germline ends. The CDR3 has 16 residues.

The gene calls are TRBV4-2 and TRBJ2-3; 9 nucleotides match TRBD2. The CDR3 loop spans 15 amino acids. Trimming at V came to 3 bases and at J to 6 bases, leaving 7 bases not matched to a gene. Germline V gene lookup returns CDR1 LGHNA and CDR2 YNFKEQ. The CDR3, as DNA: TGTGCCAGCAGCCACGGGACTAGCCCCTTGGATACGCAGTATTTT. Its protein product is CASSHGTSPLDTQYF.

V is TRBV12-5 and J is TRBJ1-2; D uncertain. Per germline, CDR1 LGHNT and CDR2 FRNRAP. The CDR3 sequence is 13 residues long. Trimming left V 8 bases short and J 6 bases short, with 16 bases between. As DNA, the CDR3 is TGTGCTAGTAGACAAGACGGATCGGATGGCTACACCTTC. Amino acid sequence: CASRQDGSDGYTF.

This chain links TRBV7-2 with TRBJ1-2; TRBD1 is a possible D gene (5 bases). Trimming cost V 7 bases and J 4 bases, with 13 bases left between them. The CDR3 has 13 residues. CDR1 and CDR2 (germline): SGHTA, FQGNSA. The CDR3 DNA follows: TGTGCCAGCATCTACGACAGACGCTATGGCTACACCTTC. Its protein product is CASIYDRRYGYTF.

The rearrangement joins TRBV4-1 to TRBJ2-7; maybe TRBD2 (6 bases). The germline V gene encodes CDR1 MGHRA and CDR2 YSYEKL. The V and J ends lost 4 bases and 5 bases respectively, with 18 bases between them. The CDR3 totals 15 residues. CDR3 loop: CASSRIDGSLDEQYF. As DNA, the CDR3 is TGCGCCAGCAGCCGGATCGACGGGAGTTTGGACGAGCAGTACTTC.

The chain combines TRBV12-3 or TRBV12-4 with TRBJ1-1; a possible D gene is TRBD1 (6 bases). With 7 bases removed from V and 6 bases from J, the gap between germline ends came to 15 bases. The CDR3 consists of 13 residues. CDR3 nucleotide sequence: TGTGCCAGCATCCTGGGGGGGGCTGCTGAAGCTTTCTTT. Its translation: CASILGGAAEAFF.

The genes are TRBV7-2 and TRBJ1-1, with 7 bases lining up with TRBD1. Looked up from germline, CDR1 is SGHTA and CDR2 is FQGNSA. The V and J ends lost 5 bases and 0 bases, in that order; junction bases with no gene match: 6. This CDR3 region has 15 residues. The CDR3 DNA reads TGTGCCAGCAGCCCGCAGGGGGGTATGAACACTGAAGCTTTCTTT. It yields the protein CASSPQGGMNTEAFF. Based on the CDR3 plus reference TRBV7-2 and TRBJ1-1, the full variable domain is GAGVSQSPSNKVTEKGKDVELRCDPISGHTALYWYRQSLGQGLEFLIYFQGNSAPDKSGLPSDRFSAERTGGSVSTLTIQRTQQEDSAVYLCASSPQGGMNTEAFFGQGTRLTVV.